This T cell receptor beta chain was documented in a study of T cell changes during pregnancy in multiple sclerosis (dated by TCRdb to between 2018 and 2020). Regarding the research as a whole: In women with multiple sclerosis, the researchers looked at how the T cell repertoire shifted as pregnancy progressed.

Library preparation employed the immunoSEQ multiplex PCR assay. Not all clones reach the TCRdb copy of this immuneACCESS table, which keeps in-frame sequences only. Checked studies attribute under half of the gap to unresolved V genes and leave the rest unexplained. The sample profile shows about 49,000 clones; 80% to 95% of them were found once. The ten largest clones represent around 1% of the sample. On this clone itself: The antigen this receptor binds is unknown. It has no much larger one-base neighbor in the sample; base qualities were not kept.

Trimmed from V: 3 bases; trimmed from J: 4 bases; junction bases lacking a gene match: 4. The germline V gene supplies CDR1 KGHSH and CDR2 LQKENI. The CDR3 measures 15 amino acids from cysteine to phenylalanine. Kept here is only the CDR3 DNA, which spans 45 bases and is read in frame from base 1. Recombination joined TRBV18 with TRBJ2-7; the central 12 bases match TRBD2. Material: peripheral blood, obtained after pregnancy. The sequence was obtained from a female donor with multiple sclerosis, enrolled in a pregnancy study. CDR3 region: CASSPTSGGSYEQYF. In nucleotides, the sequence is TGTGCCAGCTCACCGACTAGCGGGGGATCATACGAGCAGTACTTC.